This T cell receptor beta chain derives from a study of blood T cell repertoires in COVID-19. Study information: Samples taken during acute and convalescent COVID-19 were collected in the United States, Italy and Spain.

Germline V gives CDR1 SGHAT, CDR2 FQNNGV. J gave up 5 bases and V 2 bases, and 7 bases lay outside the gene matches. CDR3 length: 15 amino acids. As originally analysed: Amplified reference gene primers provided the basis for estimating nucleated cell counts. Assay: immunoSEQ multiplex PCR; the TCRdb copy retains only in-frame clones and omits some. The V and J calls and clone size are taken from that table; D and trimming were inferred from the DNA. Of more than 65,000 clones detected, more than 70% appear once; the ten largest clones hold about 6%. The chain is built from TRBV11-2 and TRBJ2-5, with 8 positions matching TRBD2. This clonotype originated in a woman in her sixties with acute or convalescent COVID-19. Sequenced sample: peripheral blood. The CDR3 sequence is CASSLNGGARETQYF. The CDR3 nucleotides are TGTGCCAGCAGCTTAAACGGGGGGGCCAGGGAGACCCAGTACTTC.